This T cell receptor beta chain was captured in a study of T cell responses to AZD1222 COVID-19 vaccine. The CDR3 runs to 14 residues. The germline V gene encodes CDR1 KGHSH and CDR2 LQKENI. Trimming left V 5 bases short and J 8 bases short, with 18 bases between. Concerning this clone: Its antigen is unidentified.

Findings of the study overall: Vaccine-associated CD4 TCRs ranged over spike, dominating at 160-218 and 743-854.

Clones were read by immunoSEQ multiplex PCR, and TCRdb kept only the in-frame ones, dropping some. The data show some 110,000 clones, roughly 87% seen once. Sequences were derived from peripheral blood, sampled 28 days after the second AZD1222 dose. This chain links TRBV18 with TRBJ1-2; maybe TRBD1 (6 bases). This clonotype was obtained from an adult who received the AZD1222 COVID-19 vaccine. CDR3 amino acids: CASSSDSSTTGYTF. As DNA, the CDR3 is TGTGCCAGCTCATCGGACAGCTCAACTACAGGCTACACCTTC.